The 7 T cell receptor beta chains below all came from one sample that was sequenced in a study of cytomegalovirus exposure and HLA in healthy donors. Amplification used 60 Vbeta primers and 13 Jbeta primers. Method: immunoSEQ multiplex PCR; TCRdb's copy keeps in-frame clones and lacks some. Recorded for this sample: around 58,000 clones. The sequenced sample was PBMCs. These receptors all come from a man aged 50-60 years in good health and CMV-seropositive.

The CDR3 region is CASSYSVLAGGYEQYF. The CDR3 region has the DNA TGTGCCAGCAGTTACTCGGTCCTAGCGGGAGGCTACGAGCAGTACTTC. The rearrangement joins TRBV6-5 to TRBJ2-7, with 11 bases fitting TRBD2. The length of the CDR3 is 16 residues. The germline CDR1 and CDR2 sequences are MNHEY and SVGAGI. The trim removed 0 bases at V and 3 bases at J, leaving 4 bases unmatched.

This chain joins TRBV18 and TRBJ2-7; TRBD1 matches at 7 bases. The germline gives CDR1 KGHSH, CDR2 LQKENI. J was trimmed by 3 bases and V by 5 bases; bases with no gene match: 4. The CDR3 covers 13 residues. The CDR3 protein is CASSFGTDYEQYF. CDR3 nucleotide sequence: TGTGCCAGCTCATTCGGGACAGACTACGAGCAGTACTTC.

This chain links TRBV7-3 with TRBJ1-2, with 7 bases that match TRBD1. The germline V gene has CDR1 SGHTA and CDR2 FQGTGA. CDR3 length: 15 residues. After removal of 5 bases from V and 6 bases from J, the junction contained 12 bases not matched to a gene. CDR3 protein: CASSPRPTGTNGYTF. Here the CDR3 DNA reads TGTGCCAGCAGCCCCCGCCCGACAGGGACCAATGGCTACACCTTC.

The chain employs TRBV6-5 and TRBJ1-2, with D maybe TRBD1 (5 bases). Between the trimmed V and J ends, which lost 0 bases and 4 bases, there was a span of 15 bases. CDR3 length: 16 amino acids. Germline lookup yields CDR1 MNHEY and CDR2 SVGAGI. The CDR3 protein is CASSYSKPGRGYGYTF. The CDR3 DNA reads TGTGCCAGCAGTTACTCGAAGCCAGGGCGAGGCTATGGCTACACCTTC.

The V gene is TRBV6-5, the J gene TRBJ1-1; TRBD1 agrees at 8 bases. Per germline, CDR1 MNHEY and CDR2 SVGAGI. The CDR3 sequence is 13 residues long. Trimming at V came to 6 bases and at J to 4 bases, leaving 4 bases not matched to a gene. The CDR3, as DNA: TGTGCCAGCAGCAGGACAGGGACCACTGAAGCTTTCTTT. This sequence encodes CASSRTGTTEAFF.

For the CDR3, the DNA is TGTGCCAGTAGGACTGCTGGAAACACCATATATTTT. Amino acids: CASRTAGNTIYF. The rearrangement joins TRBV19 to TRBJ1-3, with D unclear. Deletions cut 6 bases from V and 2 bases from J, with 5 bases between. The CDR3 is 12 residues long. The germline V gene has CDR1 LNHDA and CDR2 SQIVND (reference sequence).

The CDR3 here is CASSLWTGSSEAFF. The CDR3 bases are TGTGCCAGCAGCTTATGGACAGGGTCCTCTGAAGCTTTCTTT. The chain links TRBV6-6 to TRBJ1-1; TRBD1 matches 8 bases. Losses at the gene ends were 6 bases for V and 6 bases for J; bases not matched to a gene: 9. The CDR3 has 14 amino acids. Germline CDR1 reads MNHNY; CDR2 reads SVGAGI (reference sequence).